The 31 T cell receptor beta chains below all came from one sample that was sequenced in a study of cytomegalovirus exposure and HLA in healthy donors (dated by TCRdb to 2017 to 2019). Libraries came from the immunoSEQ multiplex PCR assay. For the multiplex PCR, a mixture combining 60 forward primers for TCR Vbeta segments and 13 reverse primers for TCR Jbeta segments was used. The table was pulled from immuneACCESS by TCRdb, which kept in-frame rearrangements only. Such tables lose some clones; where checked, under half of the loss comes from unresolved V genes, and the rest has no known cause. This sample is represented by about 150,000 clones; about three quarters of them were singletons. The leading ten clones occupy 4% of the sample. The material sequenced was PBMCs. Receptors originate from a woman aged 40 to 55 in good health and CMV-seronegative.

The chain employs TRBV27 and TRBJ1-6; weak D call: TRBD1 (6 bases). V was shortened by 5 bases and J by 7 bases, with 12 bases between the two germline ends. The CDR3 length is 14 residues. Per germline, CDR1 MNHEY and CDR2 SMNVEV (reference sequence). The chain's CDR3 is CASSRTAKNSPLHF. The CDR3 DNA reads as TGTGCCAGCAGTCGGACAGCGAAAAATTCACCCCTCCACTTT.

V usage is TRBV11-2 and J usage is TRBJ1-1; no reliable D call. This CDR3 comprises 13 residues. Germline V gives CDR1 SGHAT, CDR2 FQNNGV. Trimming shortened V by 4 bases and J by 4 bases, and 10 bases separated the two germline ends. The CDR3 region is CASSSGRGTEAFF. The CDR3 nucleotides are TGTGCCAGCAGCTCTGGCCGGGGCACTGAAGCTTTCTTT.

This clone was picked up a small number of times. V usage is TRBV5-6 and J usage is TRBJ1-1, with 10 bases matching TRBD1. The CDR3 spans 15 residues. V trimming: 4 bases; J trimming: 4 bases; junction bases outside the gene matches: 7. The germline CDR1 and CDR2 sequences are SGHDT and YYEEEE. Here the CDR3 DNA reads TGTGCCAGCAGCCCCACGGACAGGGGGGCCACTGAAGCTTTCTTT. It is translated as CASSPTDRGATEAFF.

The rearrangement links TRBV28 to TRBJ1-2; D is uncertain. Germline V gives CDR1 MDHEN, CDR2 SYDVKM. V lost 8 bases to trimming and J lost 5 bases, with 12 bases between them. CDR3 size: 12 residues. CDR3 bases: TGTGCCAGCGGCTCCAGTGATTATGGCTACACCTTC. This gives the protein CASGSSDYGYTF.

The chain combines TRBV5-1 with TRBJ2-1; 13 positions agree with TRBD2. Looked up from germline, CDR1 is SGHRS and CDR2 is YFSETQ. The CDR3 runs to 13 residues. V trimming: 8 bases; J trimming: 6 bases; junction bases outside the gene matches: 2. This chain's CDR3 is CASGTSGANEQFF. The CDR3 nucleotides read TGCGCCAGTGGGACTAGCGGGGCCAATGAGCAGTTCTTC.

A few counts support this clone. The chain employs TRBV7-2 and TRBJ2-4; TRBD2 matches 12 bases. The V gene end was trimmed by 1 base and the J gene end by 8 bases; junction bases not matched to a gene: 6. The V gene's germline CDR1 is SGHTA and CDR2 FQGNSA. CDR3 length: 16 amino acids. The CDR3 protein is CASSLDLAGGKDIQYF. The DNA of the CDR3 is TGTGCCAGCAGCTTAGACCTAGCGGGGGGGAAAGACATTCAGTACTTC.

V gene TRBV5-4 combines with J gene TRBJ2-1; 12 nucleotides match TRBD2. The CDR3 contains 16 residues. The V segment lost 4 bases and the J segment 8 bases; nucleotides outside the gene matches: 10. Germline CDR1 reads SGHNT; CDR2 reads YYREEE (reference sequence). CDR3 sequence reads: CASSRNGLAGRYEQFF. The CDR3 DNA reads TGTGCCAGCAGCAGAAATGGACTAGCGGGACGATATGAGCAGTTCTTC.

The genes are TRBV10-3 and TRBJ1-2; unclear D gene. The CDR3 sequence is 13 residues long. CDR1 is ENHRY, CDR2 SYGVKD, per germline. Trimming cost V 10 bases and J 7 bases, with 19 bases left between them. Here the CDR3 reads CATTGIGVSGYTF. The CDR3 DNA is TGTGCCACCACCGGGATTGGAGTGAGTGGCTACACCTTC.

DNA of the CDR3: TGCGCCAGCAGCACGGGACAACATACTGAAGCTTTCTTT. It codes for CASSTGQHTEAFF. The chain joins TRBV5-1 to TRBJ1-1, with TRBD1 as a possible D gene (6 bases). CDR1 is SGHRS, CDR2 YFSETQ, per germline. The CDR3 sequence is 13 residues long. V lost 4 bases to trimming and J lost 5 bases, with 12 bases between them.

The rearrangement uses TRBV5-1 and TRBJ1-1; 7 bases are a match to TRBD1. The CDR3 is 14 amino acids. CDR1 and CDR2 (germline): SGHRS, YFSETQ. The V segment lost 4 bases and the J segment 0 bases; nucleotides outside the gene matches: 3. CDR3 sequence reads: CASSGQVLNTEAFF. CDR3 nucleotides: TGCGCCAGCAGCGGACAGGTCTTGAACACTGAAGCTTTCTTT.

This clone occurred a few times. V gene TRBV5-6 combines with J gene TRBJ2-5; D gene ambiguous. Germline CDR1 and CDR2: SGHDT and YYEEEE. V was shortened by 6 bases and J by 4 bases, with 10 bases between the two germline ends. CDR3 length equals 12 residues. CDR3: CASTLQAETQYF. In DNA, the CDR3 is TGTGCCAGCACCCTGCAGGCAGAGACCCAGTACTTC.

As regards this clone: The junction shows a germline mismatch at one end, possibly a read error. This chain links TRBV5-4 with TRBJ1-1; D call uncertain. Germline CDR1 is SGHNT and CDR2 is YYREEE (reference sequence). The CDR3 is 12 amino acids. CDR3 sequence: CASTLGRSEAFF. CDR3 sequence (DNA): TGTGCCAGCACCTTGGGGAGGAGTGAAGCTTTCTTT.

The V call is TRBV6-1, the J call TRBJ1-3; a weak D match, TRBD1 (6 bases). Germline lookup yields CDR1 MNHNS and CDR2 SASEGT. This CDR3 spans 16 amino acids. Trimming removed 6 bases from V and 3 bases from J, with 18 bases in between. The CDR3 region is CASSESPQGYGNTIYF. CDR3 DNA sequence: TGTGCCAGCAGCGAATCTCCACAGGGTTATGGAAACACCATATATTTT.

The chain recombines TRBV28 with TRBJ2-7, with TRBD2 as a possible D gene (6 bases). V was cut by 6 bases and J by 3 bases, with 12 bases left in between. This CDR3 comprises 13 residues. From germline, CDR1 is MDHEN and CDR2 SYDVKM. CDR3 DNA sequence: TGTGCCAGCAGAGAACCCGGGGGCTACGAGCAGTACTTC. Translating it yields CASREPGGYEQYF.

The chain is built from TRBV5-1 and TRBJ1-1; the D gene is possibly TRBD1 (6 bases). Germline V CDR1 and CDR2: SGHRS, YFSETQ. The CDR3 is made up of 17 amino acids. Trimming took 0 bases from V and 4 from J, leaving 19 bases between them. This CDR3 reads CASSLGSGGVFSTEAFF. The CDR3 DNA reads TGCGCCAGCAGCTTGGGGTCGGGGGGCGTCTTCTCCACTGAAGCTTTCTTT. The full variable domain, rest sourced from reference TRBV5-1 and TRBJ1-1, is KAGVTQTPRYLIKTRGQQVTLSCSPISGHRSVSWYQQTPGQGLQFLFEYFSETQRNKGNFPGRFSGRQFSNSRSEMNVSTLELGDSALYLCASSLGSGGVFSTEAFFGQGTRLTVV.

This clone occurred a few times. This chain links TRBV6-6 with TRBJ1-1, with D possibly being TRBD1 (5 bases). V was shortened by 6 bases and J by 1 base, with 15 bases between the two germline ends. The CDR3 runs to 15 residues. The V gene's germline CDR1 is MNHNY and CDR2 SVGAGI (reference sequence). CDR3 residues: CASSPQGARNTEAFF. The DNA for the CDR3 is TGTGCCAGCAGCCCCCAAGGGGCACGGAACACTGAAGCTTTCTTT.

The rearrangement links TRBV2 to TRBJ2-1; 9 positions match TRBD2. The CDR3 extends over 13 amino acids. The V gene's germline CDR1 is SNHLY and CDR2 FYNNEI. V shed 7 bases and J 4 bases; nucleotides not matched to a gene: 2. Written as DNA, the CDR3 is TGTGCCAGCATAGCGGGGGTTTACAATGAGCAGTTCTTC. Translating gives CASIAGVYNEQFF.

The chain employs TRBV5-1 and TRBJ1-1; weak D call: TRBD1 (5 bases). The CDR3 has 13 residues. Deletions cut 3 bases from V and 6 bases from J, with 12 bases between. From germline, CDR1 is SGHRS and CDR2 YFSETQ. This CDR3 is CASSSLTGAEAFF. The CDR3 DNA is TGCGCCAGCAGCTCGCTGACGGGGGCTGAAGCTTTCTTT. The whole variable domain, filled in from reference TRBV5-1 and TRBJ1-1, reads KAGVTQTPRYLIKTRGQQVTLSCSPISGHRSVSWYQQTPGQGLQFLFEYFSETQRNKGNFPGRFSGRQFSNSRSEMNVSTLELGDSALYLCASSSLTGAEAFFGQGTRLTVV.

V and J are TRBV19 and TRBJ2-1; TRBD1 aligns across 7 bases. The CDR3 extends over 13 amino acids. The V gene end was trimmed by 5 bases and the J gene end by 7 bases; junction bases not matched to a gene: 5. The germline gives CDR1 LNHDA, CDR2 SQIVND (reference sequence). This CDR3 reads CASSAQTGNEQFF. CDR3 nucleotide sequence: TGTGCCAGTAGTGCCCAGACAGGGAATGAGCAGTTCTTC.

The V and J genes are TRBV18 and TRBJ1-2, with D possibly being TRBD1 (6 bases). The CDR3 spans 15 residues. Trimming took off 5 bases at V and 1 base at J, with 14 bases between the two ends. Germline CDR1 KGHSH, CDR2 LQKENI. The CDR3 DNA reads TGTGCCAGCTCATCGAATACAGGGCTTAACTATGGCTACACCTTC. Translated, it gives CASSSNTGLNYGYTF.

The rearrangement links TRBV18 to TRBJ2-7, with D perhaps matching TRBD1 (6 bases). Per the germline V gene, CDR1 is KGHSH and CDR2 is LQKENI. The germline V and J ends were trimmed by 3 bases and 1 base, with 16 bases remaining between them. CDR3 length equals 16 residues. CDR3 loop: CASSPRGQGSSYEQYF. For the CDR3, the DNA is TGTGCCAGCTCACCCCGTGGGCAGGGGTCTTCCTACGAGCAGTACTTC. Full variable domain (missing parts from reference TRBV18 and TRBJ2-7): NAGVMQNPRHLVRRRGQEARLRCSPMKGHSHVYWYRQLPEEGLKFMVYLQKENIIDESGMPKERFSAEFPKEGPSILRIQQVVRGDSAAYFCASSPRGQGSSYEQYFGPGTRLTVT.

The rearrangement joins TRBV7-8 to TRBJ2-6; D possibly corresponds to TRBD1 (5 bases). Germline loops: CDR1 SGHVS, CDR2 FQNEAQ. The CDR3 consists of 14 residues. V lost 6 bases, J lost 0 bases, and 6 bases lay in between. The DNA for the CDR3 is TGTGCCAGCAGGGGGCTCTCTGGGGCCAACGTCCTGACTTTC. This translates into CASRGLSGANVLTF.

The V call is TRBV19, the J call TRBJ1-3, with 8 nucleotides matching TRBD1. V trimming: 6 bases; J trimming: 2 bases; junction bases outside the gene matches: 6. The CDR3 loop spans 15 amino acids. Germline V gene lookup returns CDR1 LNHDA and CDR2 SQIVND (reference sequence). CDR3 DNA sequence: TGTGCCAGTAGGGAGACAGGGGAGGCTGGAAACACCATATATTTT. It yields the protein CASRETGEAGNTIYF. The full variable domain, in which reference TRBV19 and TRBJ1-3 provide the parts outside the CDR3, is DGGITQSPKYLFRKEGQNVTLSCEQNLNHDAMYWYRQDPGQGLRLIYYSQIVNDFQKGDIAEGYSVSREKKESFPLTVTSAQKNPTAFYLCASRETGEAGNTIYFGEGSWLTVV.

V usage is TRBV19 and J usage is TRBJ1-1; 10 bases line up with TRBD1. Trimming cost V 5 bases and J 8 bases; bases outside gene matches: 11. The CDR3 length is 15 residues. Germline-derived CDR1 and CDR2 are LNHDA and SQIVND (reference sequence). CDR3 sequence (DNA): TGTGCCAGTAGTCTCGGGACAGGGGCCCTCGGGGAAGCTTTCTTT. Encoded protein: CASSLGTGALGEAFF.

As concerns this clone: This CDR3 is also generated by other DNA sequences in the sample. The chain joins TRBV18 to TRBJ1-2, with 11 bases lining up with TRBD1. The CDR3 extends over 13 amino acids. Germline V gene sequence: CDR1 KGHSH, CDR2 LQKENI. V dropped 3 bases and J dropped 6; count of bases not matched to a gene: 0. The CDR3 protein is CASSPGQGDGYTF. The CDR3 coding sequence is TGTGCCAGCTCACCGGGACAGGGGGATGGCTACACCTTC.

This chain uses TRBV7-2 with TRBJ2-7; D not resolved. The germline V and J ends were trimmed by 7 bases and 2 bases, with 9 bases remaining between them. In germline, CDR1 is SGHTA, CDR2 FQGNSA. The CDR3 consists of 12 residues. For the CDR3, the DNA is TGTGCCAGCACGGAGACCGCCTACGAGCAGTACTTC. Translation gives CASTETAYEQYF.

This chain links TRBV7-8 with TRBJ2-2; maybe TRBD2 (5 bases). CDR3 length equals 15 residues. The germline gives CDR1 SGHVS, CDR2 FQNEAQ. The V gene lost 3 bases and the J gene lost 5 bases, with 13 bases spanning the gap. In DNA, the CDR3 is TGTGCCAGCAGCTTGGGAGCCCGGGGTACCGGGGAGCTGTTTTTT. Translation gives CASSLGARGTGELFF.

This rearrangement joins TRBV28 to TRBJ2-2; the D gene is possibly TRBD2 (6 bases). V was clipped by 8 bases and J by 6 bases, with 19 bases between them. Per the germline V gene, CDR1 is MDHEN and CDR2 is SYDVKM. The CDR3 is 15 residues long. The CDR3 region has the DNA TGTGCCAGCGGGCCGGCGGGGAGGTTCTCCGGGGAGCTGTTTTTT. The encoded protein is CASGPAGRFSGELFF.

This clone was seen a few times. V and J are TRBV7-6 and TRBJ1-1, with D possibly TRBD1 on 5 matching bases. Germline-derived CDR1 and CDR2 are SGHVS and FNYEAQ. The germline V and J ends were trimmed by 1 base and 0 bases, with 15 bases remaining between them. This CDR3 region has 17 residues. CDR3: CASSLGVRGSLNTEAFF. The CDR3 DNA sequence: TGTGCCAGCAGCTTAGGGGTGCGGGGCAGTTTGAACACTGAAGCTTTCTTT.

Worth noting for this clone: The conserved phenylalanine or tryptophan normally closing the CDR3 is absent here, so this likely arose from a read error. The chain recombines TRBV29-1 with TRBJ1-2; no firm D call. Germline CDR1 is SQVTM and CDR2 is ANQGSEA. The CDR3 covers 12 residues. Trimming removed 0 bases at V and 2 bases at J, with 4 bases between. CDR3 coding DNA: TGCAGCGTTGAAGAGCGGAACTATGGCTACACCGTC. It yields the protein CSVEERNYGYTV.

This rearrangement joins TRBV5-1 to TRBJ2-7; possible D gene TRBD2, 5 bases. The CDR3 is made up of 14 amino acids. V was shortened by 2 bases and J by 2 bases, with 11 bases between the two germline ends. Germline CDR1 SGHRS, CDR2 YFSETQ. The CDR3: CASSFWERTYEQYF. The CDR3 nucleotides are TGCGCCAGCAGCTTTTGGGAGCGGACCTACGAGCAGTACTTC.